This T cell receptor (beta chain) was captured by sequencing in a study of Graves' ophthalmopathy and Graves' hyperthyroidism. Amplification targeted the TCR beta CDR3 regions, with RNA transcripts as the source material. After a first-round RT-PCR with HTBI primers, a second-round multiplex PCR was run. One entry per CDR3 protein, called by TCRdb with MiXCR from the multiplex PCR reads. This sample has fewer than 350,000 distinct CDR3 sequences, with roughly 15% found just once. This clonotype was recorded many times. Germline lookup yields CDR1 MNHEY and CDR2 SMNVEV (reference sequence). V was clipped by 3 bases and J by 8 bases, with 13 bases between them. The CDR3 runs to 13 residues.

The sequence was collected from an adult man with Graves' ophthalmopathy. This chain uses TRBV27 with TRBJ1-2; no reliable D call. Specimen: peripheral blood. The CDR3: CASSLTGVRGYTF. In DNA, the CDR3 is TGTGCCAGCAGTTTGACCGGTGTGCGAGGCTACACCTTC.